The 8 T cell receptor beta chains given below trace back to one sample, sequenced in a study of T cell repertoires in cytomegalovirus infection. Each CDR3 protein is one row after TCRdb ran MiXCR on the reads. The sample comprises hundreds of thousands of distinct CDR3 sequences, 25% to 30% of which are singletons, and 20% rests with the top ten. These TCRs are of unknown antigen specificity. This specimen consisted of cultured PBMCs, obtained from culture after CMV antigen stimulation. The receptors were gathered from a human donor in good health (CMV status not recorded). Some clones in this sample may be carry-over from other donors' samples.

This clonotype has only a few counts. The chain is built from TRBV6-5 and TRBJ1-2; D gene uncertain. The V gene lost 2 bases and the J gene lost 4 bases, with 8 bases spanning the gap. Germline lookup yields CDR1 MNHEY and CDR2 SVGAGI. The CDR3 sequence is 13 residues long. The CDR3, as DNA: TGTGCCAGCAGTTACGGCAGCTCCTATGGCTACACCTTC. It codes for CASSYGSSYGYTF.

The chain uses TRBV19 and TRBJ1-1, with no clear D. Per germline, CDR1 LNHDA and CDR2 SQIVND (reference sequence). V was shortened by 0 bases and J by 4 bases, with 6 bases between the two germline ends. This CDR3 has 13 amino acids. The DNA of the CDR3 is TGTGCCAGTAGTATAGAAGGGAGCACTGAAGCTTTCTTT. As protein: CASSIEGSTEAFF. Variable domain in full (rest from reference TRBV19 and TRBJ1-1): DGGITQSPKYLFRKEGQNVTLSCEQNLNHDAMYWYRQDPGQGLRLIYYSQIVNDFQKGDIAEGYSVSREKKESFPLTVTSAQKNPTAFYLCASSIEGSTEAFFGQGTRLTVV.

J is TRBJ2-2 and V is TRBV20-1; D is uncertain. Germline loops: CDR1 DFQATT, CDR2 SNEGSKA (reference sequence). Between the trimmed V and J ends, which lost 0 bases and 5 bases, there was a span of 10 bases. The CDR3 runs 14 residues. CDR3 sequence reads: CSARDYARTGELFF. The CDR3 DNA is TGCAGTGCTAGAGATTACGCCAGAACCGGGGAGCTGTTTTTT.

This rearrangement joins TRBV5-1 to TRBJ2-7; D gene uncertain. Germline V gives CDR1 SGHRS, CDR2 YFSETQ. Trimming removed 2 bases from V and 6 bases from J, with 15 bases in between. This CDR3 has 14 residues. CDR3 DNA sequence: TGCGCCAGCAGCTTCCAAGGGATATCGGGCGAGCAGTACTTC. Residues: CASSFQGISGEQYF.

This clonotype has a single count. The V gene is TRBV18, the J gene TRBJ2-1; TRBD1 is a possible D gene (7 bases). V lost 4 bases and J lost 4, with 17 bases in between. This CDR3 is built from 16 residues. Germline V gives CDR1 KGHSH, CDR2 LQKENI. The CDR3 protein is CASSRRDSRVYNEQFF. CDR3 nucleotide sequence: TGTGCCAGCTCACGGCGGGACAGTCGGGTGTACAATGAGCAGTTCTTC.

In this sample, this clonotype turned up many times. The genes are TRBV7-8 and TRBJ2-2; D not resolved. CDR3 length: 20 residues. CDR1 is SGHVS, CDR2 FQNEAQ, per germline. V was pared by 0 bases and J by 1 base, with 21 bases between. Here the CDR3 DNA reads TGTGCCAGCAGCTTAGCGATTGGGCAAAGAAACAAACGGAACACCGGGGAGCTGTTTTTT. Protein: CASSLAIGQRNKRNTGELFF.

The chain uses TRBV7-2 and TRBJ2-2; the D gene is possibly TRBD2 (5 bases). The CDR3 has 15 residues. The V gene lost 8 bases and the J gene lost 0 bases, with 13 bases spanning the gap. Germline V gene lookup returns CDR1 SGHTA and CDR2 FQGNSA. The CDR3 reads CASRTGRANTGELFF. CDR3 DNA sequence: TGTGCCAGCCGCACTGGGCGGGCGAACACCGGGGAGCTGTTTTTT.

This clonotype has only a few counts. The chain carries TRBV7-3 and TRBJ2-6; D assignment may be TRBD1 or TRBD2 (5 bases each). Germline assignment: CDR1 SGHTA and CDR2 FQGTGA. Deletions cut 5 bases from V and 12 bases from J, with 11 bases between. The CDR3 totals 12 residues. CDR3 in amino acids: CASSLDSGVLTF. CDR3 in DNA: TGTGCCAGCAGCCTCGACAGCGGCGTCCTGACTTTC. Based on the CDR3 plus reference TRBV7-3 and TRBJ2-6, the full variable domain is GAGVSQTPSNKVTEKGKYVELRCDPISGHTALYWYRQSLGQGPEFLIYFQGTGAADDSGLPNDRFFAVRPEGSVSTLKIQRTERGDSAVYLCASSLDSGVLTFGAGSRLTVL.